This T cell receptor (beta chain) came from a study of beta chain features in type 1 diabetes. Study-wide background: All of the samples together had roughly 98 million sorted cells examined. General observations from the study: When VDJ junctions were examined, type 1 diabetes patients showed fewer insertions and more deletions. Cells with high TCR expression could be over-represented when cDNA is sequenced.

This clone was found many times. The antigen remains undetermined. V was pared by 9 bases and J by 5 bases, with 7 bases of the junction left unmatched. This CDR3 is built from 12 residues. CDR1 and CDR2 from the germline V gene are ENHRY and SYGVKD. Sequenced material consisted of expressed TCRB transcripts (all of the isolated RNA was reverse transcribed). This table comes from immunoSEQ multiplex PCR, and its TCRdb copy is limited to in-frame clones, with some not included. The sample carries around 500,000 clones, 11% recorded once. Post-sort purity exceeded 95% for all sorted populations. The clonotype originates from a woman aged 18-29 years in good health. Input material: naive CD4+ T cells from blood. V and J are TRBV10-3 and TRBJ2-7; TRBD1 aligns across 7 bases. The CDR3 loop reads CAMGTGAHEQYF. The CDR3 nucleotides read TGTGCCATGGGAACAGGGGCCCACGAGCAGTACTTC.